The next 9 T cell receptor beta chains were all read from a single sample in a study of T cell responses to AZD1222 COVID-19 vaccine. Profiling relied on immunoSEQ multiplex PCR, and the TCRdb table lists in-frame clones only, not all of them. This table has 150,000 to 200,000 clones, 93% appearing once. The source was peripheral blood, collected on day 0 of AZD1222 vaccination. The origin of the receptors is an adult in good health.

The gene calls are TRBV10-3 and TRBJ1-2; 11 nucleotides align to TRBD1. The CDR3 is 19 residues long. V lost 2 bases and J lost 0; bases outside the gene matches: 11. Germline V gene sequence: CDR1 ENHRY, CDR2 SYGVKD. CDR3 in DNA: TGTGCCATCAGTGAGGGCACCGGGACAGGGGGGACCGCTAACTATGGCTACACCTTC. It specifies CAISEGTGTGGTANYGYTF.

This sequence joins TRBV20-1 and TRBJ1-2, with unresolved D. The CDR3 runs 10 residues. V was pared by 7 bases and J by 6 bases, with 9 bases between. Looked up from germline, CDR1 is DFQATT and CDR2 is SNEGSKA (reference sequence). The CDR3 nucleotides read TGCAGTGTGCGGGTTAATGGCTACACCTTC. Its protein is CSVRVNGYTF.

CDR3 protein: CASSQVSGNYGYTF. The DNA of the CDR3 is TGTGCCAGCAGCCAAGTTTCAGGGAACTATGGCTACACCTTC. The chain joins TRBV3-1 (or the pseudogene TRBV3-2) to TRBJ1-2; D is perhaps TRBD1 (5 bases). The CDR3 runs 14 residues. Germline V gene sequence: CDR1 LGHDT, CDR2 YNNKEL (reference sequence). V gave up 1 base and J gave up 2 bases, with 8 bases separating them.

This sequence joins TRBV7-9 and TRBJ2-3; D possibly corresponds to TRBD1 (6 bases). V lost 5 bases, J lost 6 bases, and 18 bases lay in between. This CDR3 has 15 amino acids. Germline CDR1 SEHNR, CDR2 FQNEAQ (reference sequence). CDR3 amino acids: CASSPHGQRTDTQYF. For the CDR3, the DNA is TGTGCCAGCAGCCCCCATGGACAGCGTACCGATACGCAGTATTTT. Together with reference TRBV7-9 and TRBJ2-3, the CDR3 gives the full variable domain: DTGVSQNPRHKITKRGQNVTFRCDPISEHNRLYWYRQTLGQGPEFLTYFQNEAQLEKSRLLSDRFSAERPKGSFSTLEIQRTEQGDSAMYLCASSPHGQRTDTQYFGPGTRLTVL.

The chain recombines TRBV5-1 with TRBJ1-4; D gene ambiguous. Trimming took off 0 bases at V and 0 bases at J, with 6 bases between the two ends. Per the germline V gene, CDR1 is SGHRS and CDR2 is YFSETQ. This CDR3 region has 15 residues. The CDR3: CASSLVAATNEKLFF. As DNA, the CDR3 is TGCGCCAGCAGCTTGGTGGCTGCAACTAATGAAAAACTGTTTTTT.

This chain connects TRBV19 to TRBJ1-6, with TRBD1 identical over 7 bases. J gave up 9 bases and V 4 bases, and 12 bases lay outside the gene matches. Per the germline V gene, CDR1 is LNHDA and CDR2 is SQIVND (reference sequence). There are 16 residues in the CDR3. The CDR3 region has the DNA TGTGCCAGTAGTACGCAAGCAGGGGGGACAGCTTCACCCCTCCACTTT. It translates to CASSTQAGGTASPLHF.

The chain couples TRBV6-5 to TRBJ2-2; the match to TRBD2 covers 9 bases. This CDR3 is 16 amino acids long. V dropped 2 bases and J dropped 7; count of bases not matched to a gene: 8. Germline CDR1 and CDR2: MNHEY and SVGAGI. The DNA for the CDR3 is TGTGCCAGCAGTTACGAGGCTAGCGGGATAGGCGGGGAGCTGTTTTTT. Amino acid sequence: CASSYEASGIGGELFF.

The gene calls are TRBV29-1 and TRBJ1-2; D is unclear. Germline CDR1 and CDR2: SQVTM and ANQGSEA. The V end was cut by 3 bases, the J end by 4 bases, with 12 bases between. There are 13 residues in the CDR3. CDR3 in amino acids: CSVEEGFSYGYTF. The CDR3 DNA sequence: TGCAGCGTTGAGGAGGGTTTTTCCTATGGCTACACCTTC.

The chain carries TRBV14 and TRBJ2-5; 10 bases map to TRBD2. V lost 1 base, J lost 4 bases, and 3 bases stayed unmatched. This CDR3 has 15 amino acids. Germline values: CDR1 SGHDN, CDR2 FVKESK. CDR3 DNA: TGTGCCAGCAGCCAAGGGCTAGCGGGAGTAGAGACCCAGTACTTC. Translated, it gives CASSQGLAGVETQYF.